The clone carrying this TCR beta chain has just a few counts. This specimen comes from a study of T cells in Graves' hyperthyroidism and ophthalmopathy. For the study at large: Initial diagnosis, before any treatment, was when peripheral blood was collected.

Researchers amplified the TCR beta CDR3 regions from RNA transcripts. HTBI primers were used for first-round RT-PCR of the TCR CDR3. Via MiXCR, TCRdb re-called the multiplex PCR reads, giving one row per CDR3 protein. Of roughly 300,000 distinct CDR3 sequences in the sample, 18% were seen once. These patients, aged 18 to 65, had recently diagnosed hyperthyroidism lasting under 2 months. Lactation, pregnancy, other autoimmune disease or uncontrolled infection led to exclusion of patients. Orbital computed tomography and thyroid ultrasound, together with serum TRAb and thyroxine and clinical symptoms, were used for diagnoses. The germline V gene encodes CDR1 MNHEY and CDR2 SVGEGT. The CDR3 spans 13 residues. Trimming removed 8 bases at V and 7 bases at J, with 14 bases between.

This TCR was sampled from a woman in her fifties or sixties with Graves' hyperthyroidism. The sequenced sample consisted of blood. The rearrangement links TRBV6-2 or TRBV6-3 to TRBJ1-4; D might be TRBD1 (6 bases). The DNA for the CDR3 is TGTGCCAGCGAGGACAGCTGGGGTGAAAAACTGTTTTTT. It is translated as CASEDSWGEKLFF.